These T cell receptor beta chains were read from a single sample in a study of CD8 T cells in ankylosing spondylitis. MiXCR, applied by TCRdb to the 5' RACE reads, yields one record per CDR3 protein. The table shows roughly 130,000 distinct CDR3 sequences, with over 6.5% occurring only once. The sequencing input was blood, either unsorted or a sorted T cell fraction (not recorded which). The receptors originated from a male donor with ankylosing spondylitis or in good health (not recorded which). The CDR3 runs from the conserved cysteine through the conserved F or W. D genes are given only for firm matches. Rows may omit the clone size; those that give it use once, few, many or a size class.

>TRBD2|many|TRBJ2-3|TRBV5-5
TGTGCCAGCAGCCCCGGGACTAGCGGGGGCACAGATACGCAGTATTTT
CASSPGTSGGTDTQYF
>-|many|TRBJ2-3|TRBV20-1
TGCAGTGCTAGAGGGGACGGCCGCGAGGGTACGCAGTATTTT
CSARGDGREGTQYF
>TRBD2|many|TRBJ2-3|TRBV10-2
TGCGCCAGCAGTGAGCGGGGGGGCCTAGACACAGATACGCAGTATTTT
CASSERGGLDTDTQYF
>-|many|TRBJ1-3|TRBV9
TGTGCCAGCAGCGTTACAGGGACTGGAAACACCATATATTTT
CASSVTGTGNTIYF
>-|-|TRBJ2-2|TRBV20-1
TGCTGCTGGATCGGGGGGACAGCAACCGGGGAGCTGTTTTTT
CCWIGGTATGELFF
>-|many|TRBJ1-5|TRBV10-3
TGTGCCATCAGTGAAAACAGAATAAATCAGCCCCAGCATTTT
CAISENRINQPQHF
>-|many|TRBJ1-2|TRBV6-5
TGTGCCAGCAGTTACTCTTCCAGGGATGGCTACACCTTC
CASSYSSRDGYTF
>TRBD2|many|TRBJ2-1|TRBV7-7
TGTGCTAGCAGCCCGATAGCGGGAGGGAACAATGAGCAGTTCTTC
CASSPIAGGNNEQFF
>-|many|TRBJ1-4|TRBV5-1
TGCGCCAGCAGCTTGGATTTCCCGGGAGAAAAACTGTTTTTT
CASSLDFPGEKLFF
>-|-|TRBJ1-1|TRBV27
TGTGCCAGCAGTGCCTCAGGGTTCACTGAAGCTTTCTTT
CASSASGFTEAFF
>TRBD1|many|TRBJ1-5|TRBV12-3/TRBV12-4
TGTGCCAGCAGTTTAGTCTCCGGGACAGGAAATCAGCCCCAGCATTTT
CASSLVSGTGNQPQHF
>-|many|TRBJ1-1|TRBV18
TGTGCCAGCTCACCGACTCAGGGGAAAAACACTGAAGCTTTCTTT
CASSPTQGKNTEAFF
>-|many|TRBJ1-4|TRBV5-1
TGCGCCAGCAGCTCCGGGGCCACGGAGGAAAAACTGTTTTTT
CASSSGATEEKLFF
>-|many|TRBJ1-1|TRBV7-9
TGTGCCAGCAGGCCACCCGGGACGGAAGCTTTCTTT
CASRPPGTEAFF
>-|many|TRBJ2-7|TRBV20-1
TGCAGTGCTCCTTCCTGGGAGCAGTACTTC
CSAPSWEQYF
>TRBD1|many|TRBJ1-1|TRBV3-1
TGTGCCAGCAGCCAACGGGACAGGGGGAACACTGAAGCTTTCTTT
CASSQRDRGNTEAFF
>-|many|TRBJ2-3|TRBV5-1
TGCGCCAGCAGCATGCAGGGCACAGATACGCAGTATTTT
CASSMQGTDTQYF
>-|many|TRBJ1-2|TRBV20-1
TGCAGTGCCACTGCCCAGGGTGGCTATGGCTACACCTTC
CSATAQGGYGYTF
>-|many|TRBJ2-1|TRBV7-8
TGTGCCAGCAGCTTAGGCCAGCCGGCCTACAATGAGCAGTTCTTC
CASSLGQPAYNEQFF
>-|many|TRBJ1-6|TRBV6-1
TGTGCCAGCATCTCGGCAGGGGCCTATAATTCACCCCTCCACTTT
CASISAGAYNSPLHF
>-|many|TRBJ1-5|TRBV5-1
TGCGCCAGCAGCCCGGACGGGGGGCTCAATCAGCCCCAGCATTTT
CASSPDGGLNQPQHF
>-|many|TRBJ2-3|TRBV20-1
TGCAGTGCTAGAGGCCGGCAGCAGAATACGCAGTATTTT
CSARGRQQNTQYF
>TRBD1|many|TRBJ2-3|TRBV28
TGTGCCAGCCTAGACAGGGGGCGGAGGGCAGATACGCAGTATTTT
CASLDRGRRADTQYF
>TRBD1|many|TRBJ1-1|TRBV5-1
TGCGCCAGCAGCCCGACAGGGATCAACACTGAAGCTTTCTTT
CASSPTGINTEAFF
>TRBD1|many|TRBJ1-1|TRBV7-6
TGTGCCAGCAGCCTCCTCGGCGCAGGGGGCCTGGGAGACACTGAAGCTTTCTTT
CASSLLGAGGLGDTEAFF
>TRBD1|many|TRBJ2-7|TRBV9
TGTGCCAGCAGCGTAGAGGGCGGGACAGGAGCATACGAGCAGTACTTC
CASSVEGGTGAYEQYF
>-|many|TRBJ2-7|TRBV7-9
TGTGCCAGCGCCGACGTGGACGAGCAGTACTTC
CASADVDEQYF
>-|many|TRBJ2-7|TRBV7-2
TGTGCCAGCAGCTTAGAGGTTAGAAGCTCCTACGAGCAGTACTTC
CASSLEVRSSYEQYF
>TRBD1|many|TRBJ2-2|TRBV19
TGTGCCAGTAGCCCAACTTCCGGGACAGGGTGGACCGGGGAGCTGTTTTTT
CASSPTSGTGWTGELFF
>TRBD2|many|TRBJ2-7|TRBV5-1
TGCGCCAGCAGCTTCGCCGGGACTAGCGACTACGAGCAGTACTTC
CASSFAGTSDYEQYF
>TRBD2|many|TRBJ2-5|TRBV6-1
TGTGCCAGCAGTCCTGGCAAGAGCGGGGGCACGGTGGAGACCCAGTACTTC
CASSPGKSGGTVETQYF
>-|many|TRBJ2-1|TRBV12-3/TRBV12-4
TGTGCCAGCAGTTCCGAACTGGGACTTGGCCATTTATACAATGAGCAGTTCTTC
CASSSELGLGHLYNEQFF
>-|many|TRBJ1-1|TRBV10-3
TGTGCCATCAGTAGGTTGTTGAACACTGAAGCTTTCTTT
CAISRLLNTEAFF
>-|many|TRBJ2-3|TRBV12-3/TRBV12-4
TGTGCCAGCAGTTTAGGCAAGAGGACGCAGTATTTT
CASSLGKRTQYF
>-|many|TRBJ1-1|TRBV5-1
TGCGCCAGCAGCTTGGTGGGGGGCCCTGAAGCTTTCTTT
CASSLVGGPEAFF
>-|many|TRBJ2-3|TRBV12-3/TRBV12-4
TGTGCCAGCAGGAGGGGCGGCGCAGATACGCAGTATTTT
CASRRGGADTQYF
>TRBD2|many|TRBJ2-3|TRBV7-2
TGTGCCAGCAGCTTAGCGGCTAGCGGGAAGGGCACAGATACGCAGTATTTT
CASSLAASGKGTDTQYF
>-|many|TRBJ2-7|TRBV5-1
TGCGCCAGCAGCTGGAGAACTGGACCGATAAGCCCCTACGAGCAGTACTTC
CASSWRTGPISPYEQYF
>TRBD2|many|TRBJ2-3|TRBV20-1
TGCAGTGCTAGAGACCAAGGACTAGCGGGGGTCACAGATACGCAGTATTTT
CSARDQGLAGVTDTQYF
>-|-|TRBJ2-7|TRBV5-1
TGCGCCAGCAGCTTGGGGGCAGAGCAGTACTTC
CASSLGAEQYF
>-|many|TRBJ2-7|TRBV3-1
TGTGCCAGCAGTGGGAGGACAGGACAACATTTAGCCTACGAGCAGTACTTC
CASSGRTGQHLAYEQYF
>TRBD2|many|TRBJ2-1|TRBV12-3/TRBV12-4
TGTGCCAGCAGTCAGGGGACTAGCGGGAGTCGATATGAGCAGTTCTTC
CASSQGTSGSRYEQFF
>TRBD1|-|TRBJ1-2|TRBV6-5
TGTGCCAGCAGTTCCTACACCGGACAGGGAGTAGTTGGCTACACCTTC
CASSSYTGQGVVGYTF
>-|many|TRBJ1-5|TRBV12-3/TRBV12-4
TGTGCCAGCAGTCCCTGGCCCCAGCATTTT
CASSPWPQHF
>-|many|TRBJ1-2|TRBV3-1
TGTGCCAGCAGCCAAGGGACGGAAGGCTACACCTTC
CASSQGTEGYTF
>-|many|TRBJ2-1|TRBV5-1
TGCGCCAGCGCTGGGTCCGGGGGCTCCTACAATGAGCAGTTCTTC
CASAGSGGSYNEQFF
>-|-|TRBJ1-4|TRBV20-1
TGCAGTGCTAGAGAAGGGGTGCTGGAAAAACTGTTTTTT
CSAREGVLEKLFF